Included here is one T cell receptor (beta chain) sequence, with context. No antigen is known for it. The protocol was immunoSEQ multiplex PCR, while the TCRdb copy is restricted to in-frame clones and leaves out a portion. The sample lists fewer than 65,000 clones, 80% to 90% occurring once. The source of the sample is a study of OX40 agonist ivuxolimab in advanced cancers. Overall study: Patients were given ivuxolimab, an antibody that agonizes OX40 (CD134). Age averaged around 59 years (range roughly 23 to 79), and around 78% were male. Ivuxolimab was administered intravenously to patients at 0.01 to 10 mg/kg every 2 weeks. Study conclusions and caveats: Averaging showed that CD8+ T cells had more expanded clones than CD4+ did.

The germline CDR1 and CDR2 sequences are SGHRS and YFSETQ. The CDR3 totals 14 residues. V was clipped by 1 base and J by 5 bases, with 12 bases between them. V usage is TRBV5-1 and J usage is TRBJ2-5; no reliable D call. The sample here was CD4+ or CD8+ T cells sorted from blood, taken in a trial of the OX40 agonist ivuxolimab. This clonotype was obtained from an adult with an advanced solid tumor such as melanoma, head and neck, liver or kidney cancer. For the CDR3, the DNA is TGCGCCAGCAGCTTGTTTGGGGTAGGGGAGACCCAGTACTTC. It is translated as CASSLFGVGETQYF.